The entry below describes one T cell receptor beta chain. The antigen is undetermined. The source of the sample is a study of beta chain features in type 1 diabetes. Overall study context: Patients looked much like healthy donors when it came to age, gender and cell yields. Sorted cells from all samples, numbering fewer than 120,000,000, were examined.

Study-level results: Type 1 diabetes patients showed a moderate but significant shortening of TCRB CDR3s in all four CD4+ subsets.

All of the isolated RNA was reverse transcribed, so expressed TCRB transcripts were sequenced. The assay was immunoSEQ multiplex PCR, and TCRdb's table has in-frame clones only and misses some. The profile shows 15,000 to 17,000 clones, about 70% of them singletons. Trimming removed 4 bases from V and 2 bases from J, with 10 bases in between. This CDR3 is 13 amino acids long. Germline loops: CDR1 SGHRS, CDR2 YFSETQ. This chain links TRBV5-1 with TRBJ2-7; a possible D gene is TRBD1 (6 bases). The origin of this receptor is a man aged 25-40 years with type 1 diabetes. The sample was Tregs from blood. The CDR3 is CASSPQGTYEQYF. The DNA of the CDR3 is TGCGCCAGCAGCCCACAGGGTACCTACGAGCAGTACTTC.